A single sample is the source of the 16 T cell receptor beta chains below, sequenced in a study of response to subunit inactivated influenza vaccine. One entry per CDR3 protein, called by TCRdb with MiXCR from the RT-PCR reads. The table includes 600,000 to 850,000 distinct CDR3 sequences, around 15% detected once. The material was PBMCs from blood, obtained 14 to 15 days before vaccination. These receptors were taken from a man in his fifties or sixties who received an inactivated influenza vaccine.

This sequence joins TRBV4-3 and TRBJ1-2; D uncertain. The CDR3 consists of 12 residues. V lost 5 bases, J lost 7 bases, and 11 bases lay in between. Germline assignment: CDR1 LGHNA and CDR2 YSLEER. The CDR3 DNA follows: TGCGCCAGCAGCAGTTCCCCGGCTGGCTACACCTTC. It is translated as CASSSSPAGYTF.

Ten or more counts support this clonotype. V is TRBV5-1 and J is TRBJ2-7, with 10 bases matching TRBD1. Germline assignment: CDR1 SGHRS and CDR2 YFSETQ. V was clipped by 2 bases and J by 2 bases; unmatched bases: 1. This CDR3 comprises 14 residues. CDR3 sequence (DNA): TGCGCCAGCAGCTTCGGGACAGGGGCCTACGAGCAGTACTTC. It yields the protein CASSFGTGAYEQYF.

This rearrangement joins TRBV4-1 to TRBJ2-2; TRBD1 matches 9 bases. The CDR3 is 17 amino acids. The J segment lost 4 bases and the V segment lost 3 bases, leaving 9 bases of the junction unmatched. CDR1 and CDR2 (germline): MGHRA, YSYEKL. Here the CDR3 reads CASSHFPGTGSTGELFF. Written as DNA, the CDR3 is TGCGCCAGCAGCCACTTTCCTGGGACAGGGTCCACCGGGGAGCTGTTTTTT.

A few counts support this clonotype. V is TRBV11-2 and J is TRBJ2-7, with TRBD2 identical over 7 bases. This CDR3 contains 16 residues. J was trimmed by 6 bases and V by 6 bases; bases with no gene match: 17. CDR1 is SGHAT, CDR2 FQNNGV, per germline. The chain's CDR3 is CASSNLRGDGAFEQYF. CDR3 nucleotide sequence: TGTGCCAGCAGTAACCTTCGGGGGGACGGAGCCTTCGAGCAGTACTTC. The full variable domain, completed using reference TRBV11-2 and TRBJ2-7, is EAGVAQSPRYKIIEKRQSVAFWCNPISGHATLYWYQQILGQGPKLLIQFQNNGVVDDSQLPKDRFSAERLKGVDSTLKIQPAKLEDSAVYLCASSNLRGDGAFEQYFGPGTRLTVT.

This clonotype showed up just a few times. V gene TRBV5-1 combines with J gene TRBJ2-4; D gene unclear. Trimming stripped 4 bases from V and 3 bases from J, with 17 bases between. The CDR3 extends over 16 amino acids. Germline-derived CDR1 and CDR2 are SGHRS and YFSETQ. CDR3 DNA: TGCGCCAGCAGCCCTCGAGAGGCCTCTGACAAAAACATTCAGTACTTC. It translates to CASSPREASDKNIQYF.

The J gene is TRBJ2-7, the V gene TRBV28, with D perhaps assigned TRBD1 or TRBD2 (5 bases each). V was pared by 1 base and J by 0 bases, with 7 bases between. Germline V gene sequence: CDR1 MDHEN, CDR2 SYDVKM. The CDR3 is 14 amino acids. The CDR3 sequence: CASSLFGTSYEQYF. The CDR3 coding sequence is TGTGCCAGCAGTTTATTCGGGACCTCCTACGAGCAGTACTTC.

The chain combines TRBV7-8 with TRBJ2-7, with TRBD2 matching 10 bases. Looked up from germline, CDR1 is SGHVS and CDR2 is FQNEAQ. V shed 4 bases and J 2 bases; nucleotides not matched to a gene: 8. The CDR3 runs 16 residues. This chain's CDR3 is CASSSSRLAGAYEQYF. In DNA form, the CDR3 reads TGTGCCAGCAGCTCAAGTAGGCTAGCGGGAGCCTACGAGCAGTACTTC. Full variable domain (outside the CDR3, taken from reference TRBV7-8 and TRBJ2-7): GAGVSQSPRYKVAKRGQDVALRCDPISGHVSLFWYQQALGQGPEFLTYFQNEAQLDKSGLPSDRFFAERPEGSVSTLKIQRTQQEDSAVYLCASSSSRLAGAYEQYFGPGTRLTVT.

The chain carries TRBV7-2 and TRBJ2-5, with 7 bases lining up with TRBD1. CDR1 is SGHTA and CDR2 is FQGNSA in the germline V gene. After removal of 5 bases from V and 3 bases from J, the junction contained 6 bases not matched to a gene. There are 14 residues in the CDR3. CDR3 nucleotides: TGTGCCAGCAGCCCGGGACAGAGGAAAGAGACCCAGTACTTC. Protein: CASSPGQRKETQYF.

This clonotype was observed a few times. V gene TRBV7-6 combines with J gene TRBJ2-1; TRBD1 matches 8 bases. Germline V gene lookup returns CDR1 SGHVS and CDR2 FNYEAQ. The ends lost 1 base at V and 7 bases at J; junction bases unmatched: 12. The CDR3 runs to 17 residues. The CDR3 protein is CASSLDVTDRVRNEQFF. In DNA form, the CDR3 reads TGTGCCAGCAGCTTAGATGTGACGGACAGGGTCCGAAATGAGCAGTTCTTC.

This clonotype came up a few times. V is TRBV9 and J is TRBJ2-2; TRBD1 is a possible D gene (5 bases). Germline V gives CDR1 SGDLS, CDR2 YYNGEE. Trimming left V 0 bases short and J 4 bases short, with 10 bases between. The CDR3 loop spans 15 amino acids. The CDR3 DNA sequence: TGTGCCAGCAGCGTAGAGGGCCAGGGCACCGGGGAGCTGTTTTTT. As protein: CASSVEGQGTGELFF.

This sequence joins TRBV12-3 or TRBV12-4 and TRBJ2-7; no firm D call. Trimming pared 6 bases from V and 6 bases from J, leaving 12 bases between. This CDR3 has 12 residues. CDR3 sequence (DNA): TGTGCCAGCAGCCCTGGACCCGGCGAGCAGTACTTC. It translates to CASSPGPGEQYF.

V is TRBV6-1 and J is TRBJ1-1; TRBD1 might be the D (5 bases). Trimming stripped 7 bases from V and 3 bases from J, with 15 bases between. The germline V gene encodes CDR1 MNHNS and CDR2 SASEGT. The CDR3 runs 14 residues. CDR3 amino acids: CASKKEGLDTEAFF. The CDR3 nucleotides are TGTGCCAGCAAAAAGGAGGGGTTAGACACTGAAGCTTTCTTT.

The chain combines TRBV20-1 with TRBJ2-1; TRBD2 matches at 7 bases. The CDR3 is made up of 14 amino acids. The J segment lost 7 bases and the V segment lost 0 bases, leaving 6 bases of the junction unmatched. CDR1 is DFQATT and CDR2 is SNEGSKA in the germline V gene (reference sequence). The CDR3 sequence: CSARDGGRLNEQFF. The DNA for the CDR3 is TGCAGTGCTAGAGATGGCGGGAGATTAAATGAGCAGTTCTTC.

This clonotype was found a few times. The rearrangement joins TRBV11-1 to TRBJ2-3, with D hard to call. V dropped 7 bases and J dropped 6 bases, with 23 bases sitting between them. Per germline, CDR1 SGHAT and CDR2 FQDESV (reference sequence). The CDR3 runs to 16 residues. CDR3 protein: CASNTLSMGGPDTQYF. The CDR3 DNA reads as TGTGCCAGCAACACCCTTTCGATGGGCGGCCCTGATACGCAGTATTTT.

This clonotype has a count of ten or more. V gene TRBV11-2 combines with J gene TRBJ2-1, with D hard to call. CDR3 size: 11 residues. Trimming shortened V by 5 bases and J by 8 bases, and 7 bases separated the two germline ends. CDR1 SGHAT and CDR2 FQNNGV come from the germline V gene. CDR3: CASSPPYEQFF. CDR3 in DNA: TGTGCCAGCAGCCCTCCCTATGAGCAGTTCTTC.

This clonotype came up a few times. V is TRBV6-4 and J is TRBJ2-1, with D perhaps given as TRBD1 or TRBD2 (5 bases each). CDR1 and CDR2 (germline): MRHNA, SNTAGT. V was trimmed by 2 bases and J by 0 bases, leaving 8 bases between them. There are 15 residues in the CDR3. CDR3 in amino acids: CASSDEGNSYNEQFF. The CDR3 coding sequence is TGTGCCAGCAGTGACGAGGGGAACTCCTACAATGAGCAGTTCTTC.